One sample yielded the 6 T cell receptor beta chains listed below, sequenced in a study of shared clonotypes between healthy human individuals. Libraries were prepared by immunoSEQ multiplex PCR; TCRdb keeps only in-frame clonotypes and omits some of them. The table records 2,100,000 or so clones, about 94% of them present only once. Material for sequencing was naive CD4+ T cells sorted from blood. Subset denoted: CD45RA+ positively selected. The receptors derive from a man younger than 35 in good health.

In this sample, this clone turned up once. This chain joins TRBV9 and TRBJ2-7; 10 positions agree with TRBD2. Germline trimming cut 1 base from V and 5 bases from J; bases unmatched to any gene: 6. This CDR3 has 15 residues. In germline, CDR1 is SGDLS, CDR2 YYNGEE. CDR3 sequence reads: CASSVSSGSGNEQYF. The CDR3 DNA is TGTGCCAGCAGCGTATCTAGCGGGAGCGGCAACGAGCAGTACTTC.

In its sample, this clone was seen a few times. This same CDR3 is encoded by further DNA sequences in the sample. The chain recombines TRBV7-9 with TRBJ1-5; D remains unclear. Germline V gene sequence: CDR1 SEHNR, CDR2 FQNEAQ (reference sequence). The CDR3 covers 12 residues. V was pared by 1 base and J by 5 bases, with 3 bases between. CDR3 loop: CASSLDYQPQHF. CDR3 DNA sequence: TGTGCCAGCAGCTTAGACTATCAGCCCCAGCATTTT.

The chain recombines TRBV7-2 with TRBJ2-7, with TRBD1 matching over 7 bases. This CDR3 has 14 residues. The germline gives CDR1 SGHTA, CDR2 FQGNSA. V lost 4 bases and J lost 2; bases outside the gene matches: 5. CDR3 in amino acids: CASSYTGTAYEQYF. In nucleotides, the CDR3 is TGTGCCAGCAGCTACACCGGGACAGCCTACGAGCAGTACTTC.

In regard to this clone: Other DNA sequences within the sample encode an identical CDR3. The V call is TRBV5-1, the J call TRBJ1-1; 9 positions agree with TRBD1. Losses at the gene ends were 2 bases for V and 4 bases for J; bases not matched to a gene: 6. The CDR3 consists of 15 residues. The germline V gene has CDR1 SGHRS and CDR2 YFSETQ. The CDR3 DNA follows: TGCGCCAGCAGCTTCTTACAGGGGGCGTCCACTGAAGCTTTCTTT. This codes for CASSFLQGASTEAFF.

This chain links TRBV4-3 with TRBJ1-1; possible D gene TRBD1, 5 bases. V dropped 3 bases and J dropped 5 bases, with 13 bases sitting between them. Germline CDR1 LGHNA, CDR2 YSLEER. CDR3 length: 14 amino acids. Here the CDR3 reads CASSQGLGGTEAFF. The CDR3 DNA reads as TGCGCCAGCAGCCAGGGTCTGGGGGGAACTGAAGCTTTCTTT.

The chain carries TRBV7-8 and TRBJ1-2, with D unresolved. In germline, CDR1 is SGHVS, CDR2 FQNEAQ. The CDR3 runs 14 residues. Trimming shortened V by 1 base and J by 7 bases, and 13 bases separated the two germline ends. DNA for the CDR3: TGTGCCAGCAGCTTAGGAACCTCGCGGGCTGGCTACACCTTC. Its translation: CASSLGTSRAGYTF.